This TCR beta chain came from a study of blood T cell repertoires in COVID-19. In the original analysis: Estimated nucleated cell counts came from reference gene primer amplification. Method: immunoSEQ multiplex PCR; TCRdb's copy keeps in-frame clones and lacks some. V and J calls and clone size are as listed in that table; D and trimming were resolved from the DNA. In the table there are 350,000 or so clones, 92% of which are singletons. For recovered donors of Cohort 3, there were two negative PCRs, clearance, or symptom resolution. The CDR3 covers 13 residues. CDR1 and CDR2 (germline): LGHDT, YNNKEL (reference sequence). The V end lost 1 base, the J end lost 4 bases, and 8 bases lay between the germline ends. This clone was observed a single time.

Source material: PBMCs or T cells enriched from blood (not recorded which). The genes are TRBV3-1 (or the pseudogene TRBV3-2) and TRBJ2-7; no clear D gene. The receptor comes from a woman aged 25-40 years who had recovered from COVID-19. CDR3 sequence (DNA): TGTGCCAGCAGCCAAGGACTTGGTTACGAGCAGTACTTC. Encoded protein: CASSQGLGYEQYF.